One and the same sample provided the 13 T cell receptor beta chains below, sequenced in a study of shared clonotypes between healthy human individuals. Sequencing used immunoSEQ multiplex PCR; TCRdb keeps in-frame clones, though not all of them. The sample holds approximately 460,000 clones, around 77% seen once. Material for sequencing was PBMCs. Receptors originate from a woman aged 40 to 50 in good health. Some clones in this sample may be carry-over from other donors' samples.

The rearrangement links TRBV5-4 to TRBJ1-2, with a weak D call TRBD1 (5 bases). V was shortened by 6 bases and J by 7 bases, with 16 bases between the two germline ends. There are 13 residues in the CDR3. The germline V gene encodes CDR1 SGHNT and CDR2 YYREEE (reference sequence). CDR3 nucleotides: TGTGCCAGCACGGCAGCGGGGAGGGGTGGCTACACCTTC. It yields the protein CASTAAGRGGYTF.

This clone was observed a handful of times. The J gene is TRBJ2-1, the V gene TRBV27, with 9 bases fitting TRBD2. CDR3 length equals 15 residues. The trim removed 8 bases at V and 3 bases at J, leaving 8 bases unmatched. Germline lookup yields CDR1 MNHEY and CDR2 SMNVEV (reference sequence). Written as DNA, the CDR3 is TGTGCCAGCGGATCTCTAGCGGGACTCTACAATGAGCAGTTCTTC. Its translation is CASGSLAGLYNEQFF.

A remark on this clone: The sample contains more than one DNA sequence encoding this CDR3. The CDR3 protein is CASRISGSYEQYF. CDR3 DNA: TGTGCCAGCAGGATCAGCGGGTCCTACGAGCAGTACTTC. The V and J genes are TRBV27 and TRBJ2-7; D may be TRBD2 (6 bases). The germline CDR1 and CDR2 sequences are MNHEY and SMNVEV (reference sequence). CDR3 length: 13 amino acids. V gave up 6 bases and J gave up 1 base, with 10 bases separating them.

The chain carries TRBV11-2 and TRBJ2-5; D remains ambiguous. From germline, CDR1 is SGHAT and CDR2 FQNNGV. The length of the CDR3 is 13 residues. V was shortened by 0 bases and J by 5 bases, with 7 bases between the two germline ends. CDR3 region: CASSLDPPETQYF. DNA of the CDR3: TGTGCCAGCAGCTTAGACCCACCGGAGACCCAGTACTTC.

This clone was counted a few times. V usage is TRBV19 and J usage is TRBJ2-1; 15 nucleotides line up with TRBD2. The germline gives CDR1 LNHDA, CDR2 SQIVND (reference sequence). V shed 5 bases and J 9 bases; nucleotides not matched to a gene: 11. CDR3 length equals 17 residues. The CDR3 DNA is TGTGCCAGTAGTGATAGCGGGACTAGCGGGAGGTGGAGTGAGCAGTTCTTC. As protein: CASSDSGTSGRWSEQFF.

A remark on this clone: Germline and junction disagree at one end, which may indicate a read error. The chain uses TRBV7-7 and TRBJ1-4; D gene unclear. CDR3 length: 13 amino acids. Germline-derived CDR1 and CDR2 are SSHAT and FNYEAQ (reference sequence). This chain's CDR3 is CASSVTFGEKLFF. The DNA of the CDR3 is TGTGCTAGCAGCGTCACCTTTGGTGAAAAACTGTTTTTT.

The chain combines TRBV18 with TRBJ2-7; TRBD2 matches 7 bases. Per germline, CDR1 KGHSH and CDR2 LQKENI. The CDR3 sequence is 12 residues long. V gave up 6 bases and J gave up 7 bases; unmatched junction bases: 6. In DNA, the CDR3 is TGTGCCAGCTCCCCGGGGAGGGAAGAGCAGTACTTC. This codes for CASSPGREEQYF.

J is TRBJ2-2 and V is TRBV7-3, with 9 positions matching TRBD2. The V segment lost 5 bases and the J segment 2 bases; nucleotides outside the gene matches: 3. The V gene's germline CDR1 is SGHTA and CDR2 FQGTGA. The CDR3 runs 15 residues. In nucleotides, the CDR3 is TGTGCCAGCAGCACGACTAGCGGAAACACCGGGGAGCTGTTTTTT. This codes for CASSTTSGNTGELFF. Looking up the rest from reference TRBV7-3 and TRBJ2-2 gives the full variable domain: GAGVSQTPSNKVTEKGKYVELRCDPISGHTALYWYRQSLGQGPEFLIYFQGTGAADDSGLPNDRFFAVRPEGSVSTLKIQRTERGDSAVYLCASSTTSGNTGELFFGEGSRLTVL.

This chain uses TRBV6-5 with TRBJ2-7; no clear D. The V and J ends lost 6 bases and 1 base respectively, with 7 bases between them. The CDR3 contains 12 residues. The germline gives CDR1 MNHEY, CDR2 SVGAGI. The CDR3 DNA follows: TGTGCCAGCAGGGACGGATCCTACGAGCAGTACTTC. Protein: CASRDGSYEQYF.

Points on this clone: This may arise from a read error, as a much more abundant clone is one base away. The conserved phenylalanine or tryptophan is not found at the CDR3 terminus, so this likely reflects a read error. The V and J genes are TRBV28 and TRBJ1-1; TRBD1 might be the D (5 bases). Trimming removed 3 bases from V and 0 bases from J, with 23 bases in between. Looked up from germline, CDR1 is MDHEN and CDR2 is SYDVKM. The CDR3 loop spans 19 amino acids. Here the CDR3 DNA reads TGTGCCAGCAGTTTTATAACGTCCCTCGACAGCTTCCTGAACACTGAAGCTTTCCTT. Its protein product is CASSFITSLDSFLNTEAFL.

The rearrangement links TRBV30 to TRBJ1-4, with TRBD1 identical over 7 bases. This CDR3 comprises 16 residues. Germline CDR1 is GTSNPN and CDR2 is SVGIG (reference sequence). V shed 1 base and J 6 bases; nucleotides not matched to a gene: 11. CDR3 sequence: CAWSAYKGAVDEKLFF. The CDR3 DNA follows: TGTGCCTGGAGTGCCTACAAGGGGGCAGTTGATGAAAAACTGTTTTTT.

The chain uses TRBV28 and TRBJ1-1; a weak D match, TRBD1 (6 bases). CDR1 and CDR2 from the germline V gene are MDHEN and SYDVKM. CDR3 length: 16 residues. Trimming left V 1 base short and J 0 bases short, with 12 bases between. Here the CDR3 reads CASSLLGAVMNTEAFF. The DNA of the CDR3 is TGTGCCAGCAGTTTATTGGGGGCGGTCATGAACACTGAAGCTTTCTTT.

The rearrangement links TRBV19 to TRBJ2-2, with D maybe TRBD2 (5 bases). Trimming left V 5 bases short and J 4 bases short, with 14 bases between. Looked up from germline, CDR1 is LNHDA and CDR2 is SQIVND (reference sequence). This CDR3 has 15 amino acids. In nucleotides, the CDR3 is TGTGCCAGTAGTCCCAGCGGACTCAGCACCGGGGAGCTGTTTTTT. Translating it yields CASSPSGLSTGELFF. The full variable domain, its missing parts supplied by reference TRBV19 and TRBJ2-2, is DGGITQSPKYLFRKEGQNVTLSCEQNLNHDAMYWYRQDPGQGLRLIYYSQIVNDFQKGDIAEGYSVSREKKESFPLTVTSAQKNPTAFYLCASSPSGLSTGELFFGEGSRLTVL.